These 26 T cell receptor beta chains were all obtained from the same sample, sequenced in a study of T cell responses to AZD1222 COVID-19 vaccine. The table came from immunoSEQ multiplex PCR; TCRdb's copy has only in-frame clones and leaves some out. The sample carries 150,000 to 180,000 clones, 90% recorded once. Here the sequenced sample was peripheral blood, taken on day 0 of AZD1222 vaccination. The receptors were gathered from an adult in good health.

J is TRBJ1-1 and V is TRBV7-9; D uncertain. Germline assignment: CDR1 SEHNR and CDR2 FQNEAQ (reference sequence). V gave up 7 bases and J gave up 1 base, with 10 bases separating them. There are 13 residues in the CDR3. CDR3 protein: CASTKLKNTEAFF. CDR3 sequence (DNA): TGTGCCAGCACCAAGCTTAAGAACACTGAAGCTTTCTTT. Based on the CDR3 plus reference TRBV7-9 and TRBJ1-1, the full variable domain is DTGVSQNPRHKITKRGQNVTFRCDPISEHNRLYWYRQTLGQGPEFLTYFQNEAQLEKSRLLSDRFSAERPKGSFSTLEIQRTEQGDSAMYLCASTKLKNTEAFFGQGTRLTVV.

This CDR3 is CASSPDGNPYEQYF. CDR3 DNA sequence: TGTGCCAGCAGCCCGGACGGGAATCCCTACGAGCAGTACTTC. The chain combines TRBV7-3 with TRBJ2-7; D may be TRBD2 (5 bases). V lost 5 bases, J lost 2 bases, and 13 bases lay in between. CDR1 SGHTA and CDR2 FQGTGA come from the germline V gene. CDR3 length: 14 residues.

The rearrangement links TRBV5-1 to TRBJ1-6; no firm D call. Germline lookup yields CDR1 SGHRS and CDR2 YFSETQ. The CDR3 consists of 18 residues. Trimming cost V 0 bases and J 0 bases, with 13 bases left between them. In nucleotides, the CDR3 is TGCGCCAGCAGCTTGGGGCAGGAGGGTGGCTCCTATAATTCACCCCTCCACTTT. Protein product: CASSLGQEGGSYNSPLHF.

The V and J genes are TRBV6-5 and TRBJ1-5, with 9 bases aligning to TRBD1. Per germline, CDR1 MNHEY and CDR2 SVGAGI. J was trimmed by 6 bases and V by 4 bases; bases with no gene match: 7. The CDR3 runs 15 residues. CDR3 loop: CASSSQGAGIQPQHF. CDR3 in DNA: TGTGCCAGCAGTTCACAGGGGGCTGGCATTCAGCCCCAGCATTTT.

V usage is TRBV2 and J usage is TRBJ1-1; D not certain. Germline V CDR1 and CDR2: SNHLY, FYNNEI. The CDR3 totals 15 residues. The V end lost 6 bases, the J end lost 2 bases, and 16 bases lay between the germline ends. The CDR3 here is CASRWSDRANTEAFF. CDR3 coding DNA: TGTGCCAGCAGGTGGTCAGACCGAGCAAACACTGAAGCTTTCTTT.

This clone was found once. This sequence joins TRBV27 and TRBJ2-1, with D uncertain. The CDR3 spans 12 residues. The ends were cut back, 6 bases at V and 2 bases at J, with 5 bases in the middle. CDR1 is MNHEY and CDR2 is SMNVEV in the germline V gene (reference sequence). In nucleotides, the CDR3 is TGTGCCAGCAGCCGAACCTACAATGAGCAGTTCTTC. Its protein product is CASSRTYNEQFF.

The DNA of the CDR3 is TGTGCCAGCAGCTTGACAGGGGGACCGAACACTGAAGCTTTCTTT. Amino acids: CASSLTGGPNTEAFF. V gene TRBV7-2 combines with J gene TRBJ1-1, with 9 bases that match TRBD1. Germline assignment: CDR1 SGHTA and CDR2 FQGNSA. The CDR3 is 15 residues long. The V segment lost 3 bases and the J segment 1 base; nucleotides outside the gene matches: 3.

V is TRBV5-6 and J is TRBJ2-5, with TRBD2 matching 13 bases. Per germline, CDR1 SGHDT and CDR2 YYEEEE. V was clipped by 1 base and J by 5 bases; unmatched bases: 5. The CDR3 loop spans 16 amino acids. CDR3 residues: CASSLRLAGGRETQYF. DNA of the CDR3: TGTGCCAGCAGCTTGAGACTAGCGGGAGGCCGGGAGACCCAGTACTTC.

V usage is TRBV12-2 and J usage is TRBJ2-5; TRBD1 is the table's D call, not checked against the DNA. TRBV12-2 is assigned pseudogene status. The CDR3 loop spans 16 amino acids. The CDR3 is CASRLVATGCQETQYF. CDR3 in DNA: TGTGCAAGTCGCTTAGTTGCGACAGGGTGTCAAGAGACCCAGTACTTC.

The J gene is TRBJ1-3, the V gene TRBV6-5, with D tentatively TRBD1 (5 bases). Between the trimmed V and J ends, which lost 11 bases and 1 base, there was a span of 18 bases. The germline gives CDR1 MNHEY, CDR2 SVGAGI. The CDR3 has 15 residues. The CDR3 DNA follows: TGTGCCGCTAAGTCGGGGGTTCTTTCTGGAAACACCATATATTTT. Translating it yields CAAKSGVLSGNTIYF.

The chain links TRBV19 to TRBJ2-4; D perhaps matches TRBD2 (6 bases). This CDR3 is 15 amino acids long. Germline V lookup: CDR1 LNHDA, CDR2 SQIVND (reference sequence). Trimming left V 3 bases short and J 1 base short, with 10 bases between. CDR3 residues: CASSIGGLAKNIQYF. CDR3 DNA: TGTGCCAGTAGTATTGGGGGGTTGGCCAAAAACATTCAGTACTTC. The full variable domain, rest sourced from reference TRBV19 and TRBJ2-4, is DGGITQSPKYLFRKEGQNVTLSCEQNLNHDAMYWYRQDPGQGLRLIYYSQIVNDFQKGDIAEGYSVSREKKESFPLTVTSAQKNPTAFYLCASSIGGLAKNIQYFGAGTRLSVL.

In its sample, this clone was seen once. V gene TRBV15 combines with J gene TRBJ2-1; D is tentatively TRBD1 or TRBD2 (5 bases each). This CDR3 has 14 amino acids. Germline V CDR1 and CDR2: LNHNV, YYDKDF (reference sequence). The V end was cut by 3 bases, the J end by 4 bases, with 10 bases between. The CDR3 DNA sequence: TGTGCCACCAGCAGGGGGGTGGGTTACAATGAGCAGTTCTTC. Residues: CATSRGVGYNEQFF.

The chain couples TRBV19 to TRBJ1-1; no clear D gene. This CDR3 has 14 amino acids. Germline V CDR1 and CDR2: LNHDA, SQIVND (reference sequence). Trimming left V 5 bases short and J 4 bases short, with 14 bases between. The CDR3 region is CASSSRGGSTEAFF. The CDR3, as DNA: TGTGCCAGTAGTTCACGGGGTGGGTCCACTGAAGCTTTCTTT.

This sequence joins TRBV27 and TRBJ1-5; 7 nucleotides line up with TRBD1. The CDR3 totals 15 residues. Unmatched junction bases numbered 6, after V lost 3 bases and J lost 4 bases. Germline V gene sequence: CDR1 MNHEY, CDR2 SMNVEV (reference sequence). DNA for the CDR3: TGTGCCAGCAGTTTTCATTCAGGGGGGAATCAGCCCCAGCATTTT. Its protein product is CASSFHSGGNQPQHF.

The chain employs TRBV7-2 and TRBJ1-5; no definite D call. This CDR3 is built from 11 residues. Germline loops: CDR1 SGHTA, CDR2 FQGNSA. Deletions cut 8 bases from V and 5 bases from J, with 7 bases between. The CDR3 loop is CASGQDQPQHF. The CDR3 coding sequence is TGTGCCAGCGGTCAAGATCAGCCCCAGCATTTT.

This clone appeared once. The chain links TRBV12-3 or TRBV12-4 to TRBJ1-1; tentative D call: TRBD1 (5 bases). CDR3 length equals 13 residues. V lost 10 bases, J lost 5 bases, and 17 bases lay in between. CDR3: CAMHPTERTEAFF. CDR3 DNA sequence: TGTGCCATGCACCCGACAGAAAGGACTGAAGCTTTCTTT.

CDR3 DNA sequence: TGCGCCAGCAGCCAAGATGGGGAATGGCCCCAGCATTTT. Translating gives CASSQDGEWPQHF. This chain uses TRBV4-1 with TRBJ1-5; no definite D call. This CDR3 spans 13 amino acids. Germline CDR1 and CDR2: MGHRA and YSYEKL. V dropped 0 bases and J dropped 9 bases, with 9 bases sitting between them.

This chain uses TRBV28 with TRBJ2-7; TRBD1 is a possible D gene (5 bases). CDR3 size: 14 residues. The germline CDR1 and CDR2 sequences are MDHEN and SYDVKM. Trimming stripped 8 bases from V and 7 bases from J, with 21 bases between. The CDR3 sequence: CASGAPVGSREQYF. In nucleotides, the CDR3 is TGTGCCAGCGGGGCTCCTGTTGGGTCACGGGAGCAGTACTTC. The full variable domain, completed using reference TRBV28 and TRBJ2-7, is DVKVTQSSRYLVKRTGEKVFLECVQDMDHENMFWYRQDPGLGLRLIYFSYDVKMKEKGDIPEGYSVSREKKERFSLILESASTNQTSMYLCASGAPVGSREQYFGPGTRLTVT.

The chain couples TRBV4-1 to TRBJ2-7; D call uncertain. The V end lost 0 bases, the J end lost 4 bases, and 16 bases lay between the germline ends. Germline V gives CDR1 MGHRA, CDR2 YSYEKL. There are 16 residues in the CDR3. The CDR3 loop is CASSQEPEPRIYEQYF. The CDR3 DNA follows: TGCGCCAGCAGCCAAGAGCCTGAACCCAGAATTTACGAGCAGTACTTC.

This clone appeared once. The chain couples TRBV10-3 to TRBJ1-1; TRBD1 is a possible D gene (5 bases). The CDR3 is 15 residues long. Germline lookup yields CDR1 ENHRY and CDR2 SYGVKD. Trimming took off 7 bases at V and 3 bases at J, with 18 bases between the two ends. The CDR3 sequence is CAITTGRGGYTEAFF. The CDR3 DNA reads as TGTGCCATCACTACGGGACGAGGAGGGTACACTGAAGCTTTCTTT.

This clone was observed once. The CDR3 nucleotides read TGTGCCAGCAGCTTTATCGGCGGAGCGGGAGGGGGCACTCATACGCAGTATTTT. Translation: CASSFIGGAGGGTHTQYF. This rearrangement joins TRBV7-2 to TRBJ2-3; TRBD2 matches at 10 bases. V was pared by 3 bases and J by 7 bases, with 16 bases of the junction left unmatched. CDR1 and CDR2 (germline): SGHTA, FQGNSA. The CDR3 runs to 18 residues.

J is TRBJ1-1 and V is TRBV2; the D is unclear. CDR3 length: 14 amino acids. V shed 4 bases and J shed 8 bases, with 17 bases lying between them. CDR1 is SNHLY, CDR2 FYNNEI, per germline. The chain's CDR3 is CASSVDNRAPEAFF. DNA for the CDR3: TGTGCCAGCAGTGTTGATAATCGGGCTCCCGAAGCTTTCTTT.

The chain uses TRBV28 and TRBJ2-1; 10 bases are shared with TRBD2. The germline V gene encodes CDR1 MDHEN and CDR2 SYDVKM. The length of the CDR3 is 19 residues. Trimming cost V 3 bases and J 5 bases; bases outside gene matches: 16. CDR3 region: CASSFPTPSTSGLNNEQFF. The CDR3 DNA sequence: TGTGCCAGCAGTTTCCCCACACCCTCGACTAGCGGGCTGAACAATGAGCAGTTCTTC.

The chain joins TRBV27 to TRBJ2-7; TRBD1 matches 7 bases. The trim removed 6 bases at V and 0 bases at J, leaving 8 bases unmatched. The CDR3 length is 15 residues. Looked up from germline, CDR1 is MNHEY and CDR2 is SMNVEV (reference sequence). For the CDR3, the DNA is TGTGCCAGCAGCTCCCCGGGACAGAGCTCCTACGAGCAGTACTTC. Its translation: CASSSPGQSSYEQYF.

The chain has TRBV12-3 or TRBV12-4 and TRBJ1-2; D remains ambiguous. The CDR3 extends over 13 amino acids. V was trimmed by 3 bases and J by 2 bases, leaving 7 bases between them. DNA of the CDR3: TGTGCCAGCAGTTTCCGAGCGAACTATGGCTACACCTTC. It codes for CASSFRANYGYTF.

This clone was seen just once. The genes are TRBV21-1 and TRBJ1-1. TRBV21-1 is termed a pseudogene. CDR3 length: 16 residues. The DNA for the CDR3 is TGTGCCAGCAGGAAAACCCAGGGGCGGGAGAACACTGAAGCTTTCTTT. It encodes CASRKTQGRENTEAFF.